These 32 T cell receptor beta chains were sequenced from one sample in a study of T cell repertoires and Cas9 in healthy adults. TCRdb's table, derived via immunoSEQ multiplex PCR, lists solely in-frame clones and lacks some. The repertoire holds about 14,000 clones, with roughly 87% as singletons. Sequencing was done on a sample of Tregs (CD4+, CD25+, CD127-, CD137-, CD154-) from PBMCs; culture status not recorded. These receptors all come from a human donor in good health.

This chain links TRBV7-9 with TRBJ1-1; D remains unclear. The CDR3 is made up of 13 amino acids. V was trimmed by 2 bases and J by 7 bases, leaving 11 bases between them. CDR1 and CDR2 (germline): SEHNR, FQNEAQ (reference sequence). This CDR3 is CASSLYVLDEAFF. DNA of the CDR3: TGTGCCAGCAGCTTATACGTTTTAGATGAAGCTTTCTTT. Combining the CDR3 with reference TRBV7-9 and TRBJ1-1 gives the whole variable domain DTGVSQNPRHKITKRGQNVTFRCDPISEHNRLYWYRQTLGQGPEFLTYFQNEAQLEKSRLLSDRFSAERPKGSFSTLEIQRTEQGDSAMYLCASSLYVLDEAFFGQGTRLTVV.

This clone appeared a few times. V usage is TRBV5-6 and J usage is TRBJ2-1; no clear D. Germline-derived CDR1 and CDR2 are SGHDT and YYEEEE. V was trimmed by 4 bases and J by 8 bases, leaving 10 bases between them. This CDR3 is 12 amino acids long. CDR3 amino acids: CASSPGGHEQFF. The CDR3 nucleotides are TGTGCCAGCAGCCCAGGTGGCCATGAGCAGTTCTTC.

V and J are TRBV10-3 and TRBJ1-5, with D possibly TRBD1 on 6 matching bases. The CDR3 covers 12 residues. Per the germline V gene, CDR1 is ENHRY and CDR2 is SYGVKD. Trimming removed 5 bases at V and 7 bases at J, with 9 bases between. The CDR3 coding sequence is TGTGCCATCAGTACAGGGACCCAGCCCCAGCATTTT. This encodes CAISTGTQPQHF.

The sample holds a few counts of this clone. The genes are TRBV2 and TRBJ2-7; 8 positions agree with TRBD1. CDR3 length equals 14 residues. The germline gives CDR1 SNHLY, CDR2 FYNNEI. V dropped 5 bases and J dropped 0; count of bases not matched to a gene: 3. The CDR3 nucleotides read TGTGCCAGCAGTCTACAGGGGGGCTCCTACGAGCAGTACTTC. Amino acids: CASSLQGGSYEQYF.

CDR3 DNA: TGTGCCAGTACCGTCACAGGGGCCTCATATGGCTACACCTTC. Its translation: CASTVTGASYGYTF. The chain combines TRBV19 with TRBJ1-2; 7 bases fit TRBD1. The J segment lost 5 bases and the V segment lost 7 bases, leaving 10 bases of the junction unmatched. The V gene's germline CDR1 is LNHDA and CDR2 SQIVND (reference sequence). The CDR3 is 14 amino acids.

This chain connects TRBV4-1 to TRBJ1-3; a possible D gene is TRBD1 (5 bases). The CDR3 is 20 amino acids. The ends were cut back, 1 base at V and 1 base at J, with 23 bases in the middle. Germline V gene data show CDR1 as MGHRA and CDR2 as YSYEKL. CDR3 amino acids: CASSQVQLRGGVGSGNTIYF. The CDR3 DNA reads TGCGCCAGCAGCCAAGTTCAACTAAGGGGCGGGGTTGGGTCTGGAAACACCATATATTTT.

The chain is built from TRBV7-6 and TRBJ1-1; D unclear. Deletions cut 0 bases from V and 7 bases from J, with 9 bases between. The CDR3 consists of 13 residues. The germline gives CDR1 SGHVS, CDR2 FNYEAQ. This CDR3 reads CASSLAQSLEAFF. CDR3 nucleotides: TGTGCCAGCAGCTTAGCGCAGAGCCTTGAAGCTTTCTTT.

V is TRBV5-5 and J is TRBJ2-1; possibly TRBD1 for D (6 bases). The germline V gene encodes CDR1 SGHKS and CDR2 YYEKEE (reference sequence). Trimming removed 0 bases from V and 4 bases from J, with 11 bases in between. The CDR3 is made up of 15 amino acids. The CDR3 DNA sequence: TGTGCCAGCAGCTTGGACCTACAGGGATACAATGAGCAGTTCTTC. Translating it yields CASSLDLQGYNEQFF.

The V gene is TRBV7-2, the J gene TRBJ1-2, with a weak D call TRBD1 (5 bases). Trimming cost V 1 base and J 7 bases, with 10 bases left between them. Germline CDR1 and CDR2: SGHTA and FQGNSA. The CDR3 has 13 amino acids. The CDR3 coding sequence is TGTGCCAGCAGCTTAGGAGCGGGGGGTGGCTACACCTTC. Translated, it gives CASSLGAGGGYTF.

The CDR3 nucleotides are TGTGCCAGCAGTTTTTTTGTCAGGGAATATAATTCACCCCTCCACTTT. It encodes CASSFFVREYNSPLHF. The chain uses TRBV6-5 and TRBJ1-6; D possibly corresponds to TRBD1 (5 bases). Trimming took 4 bases from V and 4 from J, leaving 14 bases between them. Looked up from germline, CDR1 is MNHEY and CDR2 is SVGAGI. This CDR3 spans 16 amino acids.

V is TRBV28 and J is TRBJ1-5, with D perhaps matching TRBD1 (6 bases). From germline, CDR1 is MDHEN and CDR2 SYDVKM. V lost 5 bases and J lost 11, with 13 bases in between. This CDR3 is 12 amino acids long. In DNA, the CDR3 is TGTGCCAGCAGTCGGGACACCCCGTCCCAGCATTTT. This codes for CASSRDTPSQHF.

The CDR3 loop is CSVDSSGRDTQYF. Written as DNA, the CDR3 is TGCAGCGTTGATTCTAGCGGGAGGGATACGCAGTATTTT. This chain uses TRBV29-1 with TRBJ2-3; 11 bases align to TRBD2. V dropped 3 bases and J dropped 6; count of bases not matched to a gene: 2. The germline CDR1 and CDR2 sequences are SQVTM and ANQGSEA. The CDR3 is made up of 13 amino acids.

In this sample, this clone turned up once. V and J are TRBV7-9 and TRBJ2-6, with a tentative D call TRBD2 (6 bases). Trimming left V 5 bases short and J 5 bases short, with 13 bases between. CDR1 SEHNR and CDR2 FQNEAQ come from the germline V gene (reference sequence). The CDR3 loop spans 15 amino acids. The CDR3 DNA sequence: TGTGCCAGCAGCCCCCGCGGGGAGCGGGCCAACGTCCTGACTTTC. Its translation is CASSPRGERANVLTF.

This sequence joins TRBV28 and TRBJ1-6; 7 nucleotides agree with TRBD1. The V segment lost 7 bases and the J segment 1 base; nucleotides outside the gene matches: 4. Germline V CDR1 and CDR2: MDHEN, SYDVKM. The CDR3 has 15 residues. CDR3 DNA: TGTGCCAGCAAAAGGGGGCAATCCTATAATTCACCCCTCCACTTT. This codes for CASKRGQSYNSPLHF.

CDR3 loop: CASSQDRSSGANVLTF. The CDR3 DNA reads as TGTGCCAGCAGCCAAGACAGATCCTCTGGGGCCAACGTCCTGACTTTC. The J gene is TRBJ2-6, the V gene TRBV4-2; no definite D call. The germline gives CDR1 LGHNA, CDR2 YNFKEQ. V was shortened by 0 bases and J by 0 bases, with 6 bases between the two germline ends. The CDR3 is 16 residues long.

The chain links TRBV11-3 to TRBJ2-7; D tentatively fits TRBD1 or TRBD2 (5 bases each). Trimming cost V 7 bases and J 4 bases, with 17 bases left between them. The CDR3 loop spans 14 amino acids. Germline CDR1 and CDR2: SGHNT and YENEEA. The chain's CDR3 is CASTHRTGGYEQYF. The CDR3 nucleotides read TGTGCCAGCACCCACCGGACTGGGGGATACGAGCAGTACTTC.

The sample holds one count of this clone. The chain links TRBV5-4 to TRBJ2-5; D is undetermined. CDR3 length: 16 residues. V lost 4 bases and J lost 2, with 18 bases in between. Germline V lookup: CDR1 SGHNT, CDR2 YYREEE (reference sequence). The CDR3 sequence is CASSNSQTPGQETQYF. CDR3 in DNA: TGTGCCAGCAGCAACTCACAAACCCCTGGACAAGAGACCCAGTACTTC.

This chain connects TRBV29-1 to TRBJ1-4; 10 nucleotides agree with TRBD1. Germline trimming cut 3 bases from V and 7 bases from J; bases unmatched to any gene: 5. This CDR3 has 14 residues. Germline lookup yields CDR1 SQVTM and CDR2 ANQGSEA. The CDR3 bases are TGCAGCGTTGATTTCGGGACAGGGGCTGAAAAACTGTTTTTT. Amino acids: CSVDFGTGAEKLFF.

The chain is built from TRBV9 and TRBJ1-6, with TRBD1 identical over 10 bases. Germline-derived CDR1 and CDR2 are SGDLS and YYNGEE. The CDR3 spans 15 residues. J gave up 7 bases and V 5 bases, and 6 bases lay outside the gene matches. The CDR3 bases are TGTGCCAGCAGGATGGGACAGGGGCTGAATTCACCCCTCCACTTT. Its protein is CASRMGQGLNSPLHF.

The chain links TRBV11-2 to TRBJ1-6; 10 bases are a match to TRBD1. Losses at the gene ends were 2 bases for V and 10 bases for J; bases not matched to a gene: 5. This CDR3 is built from 15 residues. Germline V gene data show CDR1 as SGHAT and CDR2 as FQNNGV. The DNA for the CDR3 is TGTGCCAGCAGCTTAAGGGGGACAGGGGCATCACCCCTCCACTTT. Protein: CASSLRGTGASPLHF.

This chain uses TRBV7-3 with TRBJ1-1; D may be TRBD1 (6 bases). Trimming took off 2 bases at V and 7 bases at J, with 14 bases between the two ends. Germline V gene sequence: CDR1 SGHTA, CDR2 FQGTGA. The CDR3 covers 14 residues. The CDR3 nucleotides read TGTGCCAGCAGCTTACGGATGGGGGGCCATGAAGCTTTCTTT. Protein: CASSLRMGGHEAFF.

The V gene is TRBV7-9, the J gene TRBJ1-6; tentatively, D is TRBD1 (5 bases). The CDR3 is 17 amino acids. Germline CDR1 SEHNR, CDR2 FQNEAQ (reference sequence). Between the trimmed V and J ends, which lost 0 bases and 1 base, there was a span of 10 bases. CDR3 loop: CASSLAPWGSYNSPLHF. Written as DNA, the CDR3 is TGTGCCAGCAGCTTAGCCCCTTGGGGGTCCTATAATTCACCCCTCCACTTT. Full variable domain (outside the CDR3, taken from reference TRBV7-9 and TRBJ1-6): DTGVSQNPRHKITKRGQNVTFRCDPISEHNRLYWYRQTLGQGPEFLTYFQNEAQLEKSRLLSDRFSAERPKGSFSTLEIQRTEQGDSAMYLCASSLAPWGSYNSPLHFGNGTRLTVT.

The chain couples TRBV28 to TRBJ2-7, with 7 bases lining up with TRBD1. The CDR3 length is 15 residues. CDR1 and CDR2 from the germline V gene are MDHEN and SYDVKM. Trimming removed 5 bases from V and 6 bases from J; junction bases left unmatched: 13. The CDR3 spells CASSPQGFWHSEQYV. In DNA form, the CDR3 reads TGTGCCAGCAGTCCACAGGGGTTTTGGCATTCCGAGCAGTACGTC.

Here the CDR3 DNA reads TGTGCCTGGACGATAGGGCAGAAGGATTCACCCCTCCACTTT. This codes for CAWTIGQKDSPLHF. This rearrangement joins TRBV30 to TRBJ1-6; no firm D call. This CDR3 is built from 14 residues. The V gene lost 4 bases and the J gene lost 8 bases, with 15 bases spanning the gap. Per the germline V gene, CDR1 is GTSNPN and CDR2 is SVGIG (reference sequence).

The rearrangement uses TRBV11-2 and TRBJ2-1; TRBD1 matches at 7 bases. The V gene end was trimmed by 5 bases and the J gene end by 0 bases; junction bases not matched to a gene: 10. The CDR3 runs 17 residues. Per germline, CDR1 SGHAT and CDR2 FQNNGV. Here the CDR3 DNA reads TGTGCCAGCAGCAAATTACAGGGGTCACTCTCCTACAATGAGCAGTTCTTC. It codes for CASSKLQGSLSYNEQFF. Drawing the rest from reference TRBV11-2 and TRBJ2-1, the complete variable domain is EAGVAQSPRYKIIEKRQSVAFWCNPISGHATLYWYQQILGQGPKLLIQFQNNGVVDDSQLPKDRFSAERLKGVDSTLKIQPAKLEDSAVYLCASSKLQGSLSYNEQFFGPGTRLTVL.

As concerns this clone: Within the sample, other DNA sequences also encode this same CDR3. The J gene is TRBJ1-1, the V gene TRBV5-6; 9 positions agree with TRBD1. This CDR3 is 14 amino acids long. Trimming took 2 bases from V and 7 from J; bases not matched to a gene: 6. Germline CDR1 and CDR2: SGHDT and YYEEEE. The CDR3, as DNA: TGTGCCAGCAGCTTCCGGGACAGGGCAGTTGAAGCTTTCTTT. It codes for CASSFRDRAVEAFF.

The chain links TRBV5-1 to TRBJ2-5, with 16 bases fitting TRBD2. The length of the CDR3 is 17 residues. V was clipped by 4 bases and J by 4 bases; unmatched bases: 7. CDR1 and CDR2 from the germline V gene are SGHRS and YFSETQ. The CDR3 nucleotides are TGCGCCAGCAGCCATCAGGGACTAGCGGGGGGGCCAGAGACCCAGTACTTC. As protein: CASSHQGLAGGPETQYF.

V is TRBV19 and J is TRBJ1-1; D is uncertain. V was trimmed by 3 bases and J by 2 bases, leaving 13 bases between them. The CDR3 contains 15 residues. The germline V gene has CDR1 LNHDA and CDR2 SQIVND (reference sequence). DNA for the CDR3: TGTGCCAGTAGTATTCGTCCGCGGGGTAACACTGAAGCTTTCTTT. The encoded protein is CASSIRPRGNTEAFF.

The V gene is TRBV27, the J gene TRBJ2-2, with TRBD1 identical over 8 bases. Germline CDR1 MNHEY, CDR2 SMNVEV (reference sequence). The V gene end was trimmed by 5 bases and the J gene end by 4 bases; junction bases not matched to a gene: 6. The CDR3 spans 15 residues. In DNA form, the CDR3 reads TGTGCCAGCAGTCGCCGGGACAGGACCACCGGGGAGCTGTTTTTT. This gives the protein CASSRRDRTTGELFF.

The J gene is TRBJ1-2, the V gene TRBV19; D is ambiguous. The CDR3 extends over 14 amino acids. Germline assignment: CDR1 LNHDA and CDR2 SQIVND (reference sequence). The germline V and J ends were trimmed by 1 base and 8 bases, with 14 bases remaining between them. As DNA, the CDR3 is TGTGCCAGTAGTATAGGGGCTGTCGAAACGGGCTACACCTTC. Protein sequence: CASSIGAVETGYTF.

The V and J genes are TRBV6-1 and TRBJ1-5; a possible D gene is TRBD1 (5 bases). The V gene lost 6 bases and the J gene lost 5 bases, with 11 bases spanning the gap. Germline-derived CDR1 and CDR2 are MNHNS and SASEGT. The CDR3 has 13 residues. CDR3: CASSTQGDQPQHF. CDR3 nucleotide sequence: TGTGCCAGCAGCACCCAAGGGGATCAGCCCCAGCATTTT.

V usage is TRBV28 and J usage is TRBJ2-5, with 8 nucleotides matching TRBD1. The J segment lost 6 bases and the V segment lost 6 bases, leaving 15 bases of the junction unmatched. The germline V gene encodes CDR1 MDHEN and CDR2 SYDVKM. The CDR3 runs to 16 residues. CDR3 amino acids: CASSRAGATGVKTQYF. The CDR3 DNA sequence: TGTGCCAGCAGCCGAGCAGGGGCGACAGGGGTTAAGACCCAGTACTTC. Together with reference TRBV28 and TRBJ2-5, the CDR3 gives the full variable domain: DVKVTQSSRYLVKRTGEKVFLECVQDMDHENMFWYRQDPGLGLRLIYFSYDVKMKEKGDIPEGYSVSREKKERFSLILESASTNQTSMYLCASSRAGATGVKTQYFGPGTRLLVL.